The 29 T cell receptor beta chains listed next were all sequenced from one sample in a study of CXCR3-negative and CXCR3-positive naive CD8 T cells. General observations from the study: CXCR3-positive naive cells had TRB CDR3s that were more hydrophobic than CXCR3-negative naive cells had.

Their target antigens are unknown. The study made its TRB cDNA libraries by 5' RACE, adding UMI labels. For each CDR3 protein, TCRdb gives one entry from its re-call of the 5' RACE reads, without DNA. The sample table sets out about 120,000 distinct CDR3 sequences. Sequenced sample: naive CXCR3+ CD8+ T cells from blood. Subset: CD45RO-CCR7+CD27+CD95- naive CD8+ T cells expressing CXCR3 (TNR3+). These receptors were collected from a human donor in good health. Some clones in this sample may be carry-over from other donors' samples.

The chain joins TRBV19 to TRBJ2-7; there is no DNA to check the TCRdb D call of TRBD1. Germline loops: CDR1 LNHDA, CDR2 SQIVND (reference sequence). CDR3 length equals 15 residues. CDR3 amino acids: CASSGGTGFFDEQYF. Combining the CDR3 with reference TRBV19 and TRBJ2-7 gives the whole variable domain DGGITQSPKYLFRKEGQNVTLSCEQNLNHDAMYWYRQDPGQGLRLIYYSQIVNDFQKGDIAEGYSVSREKKESFPLTVTSAQKNPTAFYLCASSGGTGFFDEQYFGPGTRLTVT.

This chain uses TRBV4-3 with TRBJ2-5; the TCRdb call, TRBD2, lacks DNA for checking. This CDR3 comprises 14 residues. From germline, CDR1 is LGHNA and CDR2 YSLEER. CDR3 sequence reads: CASSQDRAEETQYF.

CDR3 protein: CASSVGGYGNQPQHF. V is TRBV9 and J is TRBJ1-5. The germline gives CDR1 SGDLS, CDR2 YYNGEE. The CDR3 loop spans 15 amino acids.

The gene calls are TRBV5-1 and TRBJ2-3; TCRdb calls TRBD2, which cannot be checked without DNA. Germline CDR1 is SGHRS and CDR2 is YFSETQ. CDR3 length equals 17 residues. CDR3 loop: CASSSGVAGANTDTQYF.

V is TRBV28 and J is TRBJ2-7; absent DNA, TCRdb's TRBD1 call cannot be checked. The CDR3 length is 16 residues. The germline V gene has CDR1 MDHEN and CDR2 SYDVKM. CDR3 sequence: CASSLGRGIGSYEQYF. Based on the CDR3 plus reference TRBV28 and TRBJ2-7, the full variable domain is DVKVTQSSRYLVKRTGEKVFLECVQDMDHENMFWYRQDPGLGLRLIYFSYDVKMKEKGDIPEGYSVSREKKERFSLILESASTNQTSMYLCASSLGRGIGSYEQYFGPGTRLTVT.

The J gene is TRBJ2-7, the V gene TRBV13. This CDR3 spans 11 amino acids. Germline assignment: CDR1 PRHDT and CDR2 FYEKMQ (reference sequence). The CDR3: CASSRAYEQYF.

The gene calls are TRBV7-9 and TRBJ1-5; there is no DNA to check the TCRdb D call of TRBD1. This CDR3 spans 14 amino acids. Germline CDR1 SEHNR, CDR2 FQNEAQ (reference sequence). CDR3 loop: CASSLGGALTPQHF.

The gene calls are TRBV29-1 and TRBJ2-7; the D call of TRBD1 rests on TCRdb alone, since no DNA is present to check it. Germline CDR1 SQVTM, CDR2 ANQGSEA. The CDR3 loop spans 12 amino acids. The CDR3 loop is CSVAIRGAEQYF.

The genes are TRBV4-2 and TRBJ1-4; TCRdb reports TRBD1, a call that lacks DNA to check it against. Germline CDR1 and CDR2: LGHNA and YNFKEQ. This CDR3 contains 16 residues. This chain's CDR3 is CASSQDPGPTNEKLFF.

J is TRBJ2-7 and V is TRBV13; the D call of TRBD1 rests on TCRdb alone, since no DNA is present to check it. CDR1 and CDR2 (germline): PRHDT, FYEKMQ (reference sequence). CDR3 length: 13 amino acids. The CDR3: CASSFGLLGGAYF.

The J gene is TRBJ2-7, the V gene TRBV15; TCRdb picks TRBD2, but there is no DNA to check that call. Germline V gene sequence: CDR1 LNHNV, CDR2 YYDKDF (reference sequence). There are 15 residues in the CDR3. The CDR3 here is CATSRGVGGEYEQYF.

The chain combines TRBV28 with TRBJ2-5; with no DNA, the TCRdb D assignment of TRBD1 cannot be verified. The CDR3 runs to 15 residues. Germline-derived CDR1 and CDR2 are MDHEN and SYDVKM. CDR3 region: CASSVPFPLQETQYF.

The chain uses TRBV2 and TRBJ1-5; the TCRdb call, TRBD1, lacks DNA for checking. This CDR3 comprises 15 residues. CDR1 and CDR2 from the germline V gene are SNHLY and FYNNEI. The CDR3 is CASSDRGLSNQPQHF.

This chain uses TRBV7-6 with TRBJ2-7; TCRdb gives TRBD2 as the D gene, but with no DNA this cannot be confirmed. Germline lookup yields CDR1 SGHVS and CDR2 FNYEAQ. The length of the CDR3 is 15 residues. The CDR3 is CASSATSGGAGEQYF. Together with reference TRBV7-6 and TRBJ2-7, the CDR3 gives the full variable domain: GAGVSQSPRYKVTKRGQDVALRCDPISGHVSLYWYRQALGQGPEFLTYFNYEAQQDKSGLPNDRFSAERPEGSISTLTIQRTEQRDSAMYRCASSATSGGAGEQYFGPGTRLTVT.

The chain joins TRBV7-8 to TRBJ2-3; TCRdb outputs TRBD2, but without DNA this stays unchecked. Germline V gene lookup returns CDR1 SGHVS and CDR2 FQNEAQ. This CDR3 spans 18 amino acids. CDR3 protein: CASSLALIAGQDTDTQYF.

The rearrangement uses TRBV12-3 or TRBV12-4 and TRBJ2-1; as DNA is missing, the TRBD1 call by TCRdb cannot be tested. The CDR3 loop spans 15 amino acids. CDR3 in amino acids: CASSLALGGLNEQFF.

The chain links TRBV20-1 to TRBJ1-1; TCRdb reports TRBD1, a call that lacks DNA to check it against. The CDR3 loop spans 13 amino acids. CDR1 is DFQATT, CDR2 SNEGSKA, per germline (reference sequence). This CDR3 reads CSARKRGFPEAFF.

The chain has TRBV28 and TRBJ2-3. CDR3 length: 15 residues. The germline V gene has CDR1 MDHEN and CDR2 SYDVKM. Here the CDR3 reads CASSGGLEPQDTQYF.

The chain links TRBV29-1 to TRBJ2-7. This CDR3 is built from 12 residues. Germline CDR1 and CDR2: SQVTM and ANQGSEA. The CDR3 region is CSVVSENYEQYF.

The chain is built from TRBV7-8 and TRBJ2-7; TCRdb's D call, TRBD2, is unchecked because there is no DNA. Germline lookup yields CDR1 SGHVS and CDR2 FQNEAQ. The CDR3 contains 14 residues. This chain's CDR3 is CASTGRDLSYEQYF.

The rearrangement uses TRBV9 and TRBJ1-1. This CDR3 comprises 14 residues. The V gene's germline CDR1 is SGDLS and CDR2 YYNGEE. Here the CDR3 reads CASSEGPSGTEAFF.

The chain links TRBV15 to TRBJ2-1; with no DNA, the TCRdb D assignment of TRBD1 cannot be verified. The CDR3 is made up of 15 amino acids. CDR1 is LNHNV, CDR2 YYDKDF, per germline (reference sequence). CDR3 loop: CATSPLRSSYNEQFF. Full variable domain (remainder filled in from reference TRBV15 and TRBJ2-1): DAMVIQNPRYQVTQFGKPVTLSCSQTLNHNVMYWYQQKSSQAPKLLFHYYDKDFNNEADTPDNFQSRRPNTSFCFLDIRSPGLGDTAMYLCATSPLRSSYNEQFFGPGTRLTVL.

The chain has TRBV11-2 and TRBJ2-5. This CDR3 comprises 14 residues. The V gene's germline CDR1 is SGHAT and CDR2 FQNNGV. The chain's CDR3 is CASSLGFSQETQYF.

The chain uses TRBV15 and TRBJ2-3. Germline V gene data show CDR1 as LNHNV and CDR2 as YYDKDF (reference sequence). The CDR3 is 18 residues long. The CDR3 sequence: CATSRDMAGSWSTDTQYF.

The chain links TRBV18 to TRBJ2-2; absent DNA, TCRdb's TRBD2 call cannot be checked. The CDR3 length is 17 residues. Germline CDR1 and CDR2: KGHSH and LQKENI. The chain's CDR3 is CASSPPQRSRGTGELFF.

The V gene is TRBV14, the J gene TRBJ2-2; TCRdb's D call of TRBD2 is untestable without DNA. From germline, CDR1 is SGHDN and CDR2 FVKESK. This CDR3 has 16 residues. The CDR3 reads CASSQDFRTSAGELFF.

The CDR3 reads CASGLKARRETQYF. V and J are TRBV21-1 and TRBJ2-5; TCRdb designates TRBD2, a call that cannot be tested without DNA. TRBV21-1 is assigned pseudogene status. This CDR3 contains 14 residues.

V is TRBV28 and J is TRBJ2-7. The CDR3 length is 14 residues. CDR1 and CDR2 (germline): MDHEN, SYDVKM. CDR3 sequence: CASSPRQDSYEQYF.

The CDR3 loop reads CASSYSNTGTYEQYF. This chain connects TRBV6-5 to TRBJ2-7; TCRdb's assignment of TRBD1 cannot be checked, as there is no DNA. This CDR3 is built from 15 residues. In germline, CDR1 is MNHEY, CDR2 SVGAGI.